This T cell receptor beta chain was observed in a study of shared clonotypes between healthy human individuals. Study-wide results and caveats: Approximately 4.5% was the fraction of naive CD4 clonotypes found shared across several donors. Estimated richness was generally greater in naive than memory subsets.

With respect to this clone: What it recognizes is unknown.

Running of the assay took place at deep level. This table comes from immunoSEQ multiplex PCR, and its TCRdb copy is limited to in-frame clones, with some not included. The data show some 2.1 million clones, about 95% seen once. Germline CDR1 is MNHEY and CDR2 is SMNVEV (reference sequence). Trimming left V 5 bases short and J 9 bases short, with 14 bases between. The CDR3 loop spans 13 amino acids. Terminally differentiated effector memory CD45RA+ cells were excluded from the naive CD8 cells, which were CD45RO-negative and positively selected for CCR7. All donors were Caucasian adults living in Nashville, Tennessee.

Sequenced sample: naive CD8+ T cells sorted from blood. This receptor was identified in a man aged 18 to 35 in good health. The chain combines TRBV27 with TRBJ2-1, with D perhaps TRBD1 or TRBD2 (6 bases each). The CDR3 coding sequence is TGTGCCAGCAGTGTTAATTGGGGGGCTGAGCAGTTCTTC. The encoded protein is CASSVNWGAEQFF.